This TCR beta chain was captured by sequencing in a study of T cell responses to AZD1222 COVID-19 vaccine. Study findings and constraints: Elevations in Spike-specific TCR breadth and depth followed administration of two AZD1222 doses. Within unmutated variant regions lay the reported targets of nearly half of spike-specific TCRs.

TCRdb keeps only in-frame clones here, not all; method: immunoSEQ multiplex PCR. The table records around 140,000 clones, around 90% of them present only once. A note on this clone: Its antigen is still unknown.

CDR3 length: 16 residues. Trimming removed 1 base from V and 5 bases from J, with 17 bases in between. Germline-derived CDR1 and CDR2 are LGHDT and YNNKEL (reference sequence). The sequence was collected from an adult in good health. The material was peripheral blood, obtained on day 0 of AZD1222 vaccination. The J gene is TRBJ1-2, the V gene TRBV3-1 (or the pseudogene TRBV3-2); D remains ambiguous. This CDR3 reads CASSQVDRLLGYGYTF. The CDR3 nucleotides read TGTGCCAGCAGCCAAGTTGACCGCCTTTTGGGGTATGGCTACACCTTC.